This passage covers 24 T cell receptor beta chains from one sample sequenced in a study of cytomegalovirus exposure and HLA in healthy donors. Primers for the PCR totalled 60 Vbeta and 13 Jbeta. Some clones are missing from TCRdb's copy, which holds only in-frame ones; the method was immunoSEQ multiplex PCR. The sample yields around 130,000 clones, less than 80% seen once. The sample comprised PBMCs. The receptors were gathered from a man aged 40-49 years in good health and CMV-seropositive.

This clone has only a few counts. The chain has TRBV19 and TRBJ1-5; D uncertain. Trimming took 3 bases from V and 7 from J, leaving 13 bases between them. The CDR3 consists of 14 residues. Germline V lookup: CDR1 LNHDA, CDR2 SQIVND (reference sequence). The CDR3 is CASSMPRRVQPQHF. The DNA for the CDR3 is TGTGCCAGTAGTATGCCCCGGCGGGTCCAGCCCCAGCATTTT.

The rearrangement joins TRBV30 to TRBJ1-2; 9 bases fit TRBD1. The CDR3 has 13 residues. The germline V gene encodes CDR1 GTSNPN and CDR2 SVGIG (reference sequence). The V segment lost 2 bases and the J segment 7 bases; nucleotides outside the gene matches: 5. The CDR3 loop reads CAWSPWTGVGYTF. As DNA, the CDR3 is TGTGCCTGGAGTCCCTGGACAGGGGTTGGCTACACCTTC.

This chain links TRBV6-7 with TRBJ2-1, with 7 positions matching TRBD2. TRBV6-7 is flagged as an ORF with uncertain function. The CDR3 contains 19 residues. V was clipped by 4 bases and J by 9 bases; unmatched bases: 24. The CDR3 here is CASSSTRRGQGLGSREQFF. The CDR3 DNA reads as TGTGCCAGCAGTTCCACCAGGCGAGGACAAGGACTAGGATCGCGTGAGCAGTTCTTC.

The V gene is TRBV6-6, the J gene TRBJ1-2; 9 nucleotides align to TRBD1. Germline assignment: CDR1 MNHNY and CDR2 SVGAGI (reference sequence). The CDR3 extends over 15 amino acids. The junction had 9 bases not matched to a gene; V was cut back by 4 bases and J by 6 bases. This CDR3 is CASSWAGTGRDGYTF. The CDR3 region has the DNA TGTGCCAGCAGTTGGGCTGGGACAGGGCGGGATGGCTACACCTTC.

The genes are TRBV23-1 and TRBJ1-1; 9 bases are shared with TRBD1. TRBV23-1 is recorded as an ORF, its role being uncertain. The CDR3 consists of 14 residues. V lost 9 bases to trimming and J lost 1 base; unmatched junction nucleotides: 6. The CDR3 loop is CASPKGQGNTEAFF. The CDR3 region has the DNA TGCGCCAGTCCGAAGGGACAGGGGAACACTGAAGCTTTCTTT.

In its sample, this clone was seen once. This chain uses TRBV5-1 with TRBJ1-1, with 8 nucleotides matching TRBD1. The CDR3 covers 18 residues. CDR1 and CDR2 (germline): SGHRS, YFSETQ. V lost 4 bases and J lost 1; bases outside the gene matches: 15. Here the CDR3 reads CASSVPRTGPPRNTEAFF. The DNA for the CDR3 is TGCGCCAGCAGCGTCCCGAGGACAGGGCCACCGAGGAACACTGAAGCTTTCTTT.

The chain uses TRBV30 and TRBJ1-2, with 9 nucleotides matching TRBD1. The CDR3 loop spans 15 amino acids. Germline V gives CDR1 GTSNPN, CDR2 SVGIG (reference sequence). V lost 3 bases to trimming and J lost 2 bases; unmatched junction nucleotides: 7. CDR3 sequence (DNA): TGTGCCTGGAGCCTCCAGGACAGGGGAAACTATGGCTACACCTTC. Translated: CAWSLQDRGNYGYTF.

This chain connects TRBV27 to TRBJ2-7; 11 bases line up with TRBD1. The CDR3 has 15 residues. Germline loops: CDR1 MNHEY, CDR2 SMNVEV (reference sequence). Trimming took 3 bases from V and 6 from J; bases not matched to a gene: 7. The CDR3 nucleotides read TGTGCCAGCAGTTTCGACCGGGACAGGGGGTTCGAGCAGTACTTC. Residues: CASSFDRDRGFEQYF.

The V gene is TRBV2, the J gene TRBJ1-4; a possible D gene is TRBD1 (5 bases). V lost 7 bases and J 5 bases, leaving 11 bases between the germline ends. The CDR3 consists of 13 residues. Germline assignment: CDR1 SNHLY and CDR2 FYNNEI. CDR3 nucleotide sequence: TGTGCCAGCAACGGGGGATCGAATGAAAAACTGTTTTTT. Translation gives CASNGGSNEKLFF.

This chain connects TRBV15 to TRBJ1-1, with 9 bases fitting TRBD1. The V and J ends lost 0 bases and 3 bases, in that order; junction bases with no gene match: 2. Germline V lookup: CDR1 LNHNV, CDR2 YYDKDF (reference sequence). This CDR3 comprises 15 residues. The CDR3 DNA reads as TGTGCCACCAGCAGAGACAGGGACAGGGACACTGAAGCTTTCTTT. It specifies CATSRDRDRDTEAFF.

The chain recombines TRBV19 with TRBJ2-1, with a weak D call TRBD1 (5 bases). Trimming took 8 bases from V and 6 from J, leaving 14 bases between them. The germline CDR1 and CDR2 sequences are LNHDA and SQIVND (reference sequence). This CDR3 has 13 residues. CDR3 in amino acids: CASGVGAGNEQFF. The CDR3 DNA reads TGTGCCAGTGGGGTTGGGGCAGGCAATGAGCAGTTCTTC. The variable domain in full, with the rest retrieved from reference TRBV19 and TRBJ2-1, is DGGITQSPKYLFRKEGQNVTLSCEQNLNHDAMYWYRQDPGQGLRLIYYSQIVNDFQKGDIAEGYSVSREKKESFPLTVTSAQKNPTAFYLCASGVGAGNEQFFGPGTRLTVL.

This clone was seen only a few times. This rearrangement joins TRBV6-1 to TRBJ1-6; TRBD1 might be the D (5 bases). The CDR3 loop spans 15 amino acids. Trimming left V 7 bases short and J 7 bases short, with 17 bases between. In germline, CDR1 is MNHNS, CDR2 SASEGT. The CDR3 protein is CASNSPRAGNSPLHF. The CDR3 region has the DNA TGTGCCAGCAACTCCCCCAGGGCAGGGAATTCACCCCTCCACTTT.

This sequence joins TRBV28 and TRBJ2-3; D perhaps matches TRBD2 (6 bases). The CDR3 has 13 residues. Trimming pared 4 bases from V and 4 bases from J, leaving 9 bases between. CDR1 is MDHEN, CDR2 SYDVKM, per germline. The CDR3 coding sequence is TGTGCCAGCAGTTCGACTAGTTCAGATACGCAGTATTTT. This translates into CASSSTSSDTQYF.

In this sample, this clone turned up once. J is TRBJ1-1 and V is TRBV5-1, with TRBD1 identical over 8 bases. The CDR3 is 15 amino acids. Germline loops: CDR1 SGHRS, CDR2 YFSETQ. With V trimmed by 0 bases and J by 2 bases, 3 bases remained unmatched. The CDR3 DNA reads TGCGCCAGCAGCTTGGAGGGACAGGCTAACACTGAAGCTTTCTTT. Protein sequence: CASSLEGQANTEAFF.

This clone was seen once. The chain uses TRBV28 and TRBJ2-7; 12 positions agree with TRBD2. The length of the CDR3 is 16 residues. Germline V gene sequence: CDR1 MDHEN, CDR2 SYDVKM. The J segment lost 7 bases and the V segment lost 3 bases, leaving 10 bases of the junction unmatched. The CDR3 nucleotides read TGTGCCAGCAGTTTGGGGCTAGCGGGAGGGGTGGGGGAGCAGTACTTC. It translates to CASSLGLAGGVGEQYF.

The chain carries TRBV5-4 and TRBJ1-3; TRBD1 matches at 7 bases. This CDR3 spans 16 amino acids. The germline V gene encodes CDR1 SGHNT and CDR2 YYREEE (reference sequence). The J segment lost 0 bases and the V segment lost 2 bases, leaving 5 bases of the junction unmatched. CDR3 residues: CASSLTGDSSGNTIYF. In DNA, the CDR3 is TGTGCCAGCAGCTTAACCGGGGACAGCTCTGGAAACACCATATATTTT.

The rearrangement links TRBV5-1 to TRBJ2-5; 11 nucleotides line up with TRBD2. There are 16 residues in the CDR3. J gave up 5 bases and V 1 base, and 7 bases lay outside the gene matches. Germline V gene data show CDR1 as SGHRS and CDR2 as YFSETQ. The CDR3 region is CASSLITSGSGETQYF. CDR3 DNA: TGCGCCAGCAGCTTGATTACTAGCGGGAGTGGCGAGACCCAGTACTTC.

As DNA, the CDR3 is TGCGCCAGCAGCCAAGGGACTAGCGGGGGTTATGAGCAGTTCTTC. Its translation: CASSQGTSGGYEQFF. The genes are TRBV4-1 and TRBJ2-1, with 13 bases lining up with TRBD2. This CDR3 has 15 residues. Germline V CDR1 and CDR2: MGHRA, YSYEKL. The junction had 2 bases not matched to a gene; V was cut back by 1 base and J by 8 bases.

In this sample, this clone turned up a few times. CDR3 bases: TGTGCCAGCAGGGGCGGGGGTGGGGAGACCCAGTACTTC. Translation gives CASRGGGGETQYF. The chain carries TRBV28 and TRBJ2-5; 7 bases match TRBD2. The CDR3 spans 13 residues. V was clipped by 6 bases and J by 5 bases; unmatched bases: 6. Germline CDR1 and CDR2: MDHEN and SYDVKM. The full variable domain, completed using reference TRBV28 and TRBJ2-5, is DVKVTQSSRYLVKRTGEKVFLECVQDMDHENMFWYRQDPGLGLRLIYFSYDVKMKEKGDIPEGYSVSREKKERFSLILESASTNQTSMYLCASRGGGGETQYFGPGTRLLVL.

The genes are TRBV5-5 and TRBJ1-3; possibly TRBD1 for D (5 bases). With 4 bases removed from V and 0 bases from J, the gap between germline ends came to 11 bases. CDR1 SGHKS and CDR2 YYEKEE come from the germline V gene (reference sequence). The CDR3 runs 15 residues. CDR3 DNA: TGTGCCAGCAGCCCTGACAGCCACTCTGGAAACACCATATATTTT. Translation: CASSPDSHSGNTIYF.

The rearrangement links TRBV6-5 to TRBJ1-6; maybe TRBD1 (5 bases). This CDR3 comprises 13 residues. V lost 7 bases, J lost 8 bases, and 12 bases lay in between. The germline CDR1 and CDR2 sequences are MNHEY and SVGAGI. The CDR3 DNA reads as TGTGCCAGCACGCAGGGACTGCATTCACCCCTCCACTTT. It translates to CASTQGLHSPLHF.

The J gene is TRBJ1-4, the V gene TRBV30; possible D gene TRBD1, 6 bases. The germline V gene has CDR1 GTSNPN and CDR2 SVGIG (reference sequence). The germline V and J ends were trimmed by 3 bases and 8 bases, with 16 bases remaining between them. CDR3 length: 14 residues. CDR3 in amino acids: CAWRPGGAREKLFF. CDR3 nucleotide sequence: TGTGCCTGGAGGCCCGGGGGGGCGCGGGAAAAACTGTTTTTT.

Concerning this clone itself: Additional DNA sequences in this sample encode the identical CDR3. This CDR3 reads CASSRTGAAKNIQYF. CDR3 nucleotide sequence: TGTGCCAGCAGCCGAACAGGGGCCGCCAAAAACATTCAGTACTTC. The rearrangement links TRBV28 to TRBJ2-4; TRBD1 matches 7 bases. This CDR3 contains 15 residues. From germline, CDR1 is MDHEN and CDR2 SYDVKM. The trim removed 6 bases at V and 1 base at J, leaving 6 bases unmatched.

V and J are TRBV28 and TRBJ2-7; a weak D match, TRBD2 (6 bases). Per germline, CDR1 MDHEN and CDR2 SYDVKM. Trimming took 4 bases from V and 2 from J, leaving 12 bases between them. This CDR3 is 14 amino acids long. The CDR3 spells CASSWAGSTYEQYF. Here the CDR3 DNA reads TGTGCCAGCAGTTGGGCGGGGTCAACCTACGAGCAGTACTTC. The whole variable domain, filled in from reference TRBV28 and TRBJ2-7, reads DVKVTQSSRYLVKRTGEKVFLECVQDMDHENMFWYRQDPGLGLRLIYFSYDVKMKEKGDIPEGYSVSREKKERFSLILESASTNQTSMYLCASSWAGSTYEQYFGPGTRLTVT.